This record concerns one TCR beta chain sequence. What it binds is not known. This specimen belongs to a study of cytomegalovirus exposure and HLA in healthy donors. Turning to the study itself: Among over 300 genotyped donors, approximately 80% fell in the Caucasian-associated ancestry cluster.

Study-wide results and limits: TCR beta V segments were, for the most part, productive about 87% or about 30% of the time in an earlier analysis.

The V gene's germline CDR1 is MNHEY and CDR2 SMNVEV (reference sequence). Losses at the gene ends were 3 bases for V and 12 bases for J; bases not matched to a gene: 7. The CDR3 has 13 amino acids. In nominal health when sampled, donors likely had unrecorded immune exposures nonetheless. Primers for the PCR totalled 60 Vbeta and 13 Jbeta. The table came from immunoSEQ multiplex PCR; TCRdb's copy has only in-frame clones and leaves some out. Seen here are approximately 150,000 clones, 78% observed once, and the top ten hold approximately 6.8%. Source material: PBMCs. V usage is TRBV27 and J usage is TRBJ2-1; TRBD2 matches at 8 bases. This clonotype was sampled from a woman aged 40-49 years in good health and CMV-seropositive. DNA for the CDR3: TGTGCCAGCAGTTTTGAGCGGGGGCTTCCGCAGTTCTTC. This encodes CASSFERGLPQFF.